This T cell receptor (beta chain) was captured by sequencing in a study of blood T cell repertoires in COVID-19. This CDR3 is 14 amino acids long. Germline assignment: CDR1 SGHTA and CDR2 FQGTGA. V dropped 5 bases and J dropped 2; count of bases not matched to a gene: 2. Produced via immunoSEQ multiplex PCR; TCRdb's table is partial and in-frame only. The sample lists roughly 170,000 clones, 60% to 80% occurring once. This receptor was identified in a woman in her seventies with acute or convalescent COVID-19. Sequenced sample: peripheral blood. The genes are TRBV7-3 and TRBJ2-7; 11 nucleotides agree with TRBD1. CDR3 residues: CASSRDRGAYEQYF. The CDR3 DNA follows: TGTGCCAGCAGCAGGGACAGGGGGGCCTACGAGCAGTACTTC.